The 30 T cell receptor beta chains in this list originate from one sample, sequenced in a study of shared clonotypes between healthy human individuals. Positively selected for CCR7, the CD45RO-negative cells used as naive CD8 cells excluded terminally differentiated effector memory CD45RA+ cells. Produced via immunoSEQ multiplex PCR; TCRdb's table is partial and in-frame only. The top ten clones hold approximately 22% of a sample with around 700,000 clones, about 91% of them seen once. The sample comprised naive CD8+ T cells sorted from blood. Every receptor here comes from a man between 25 and 39 years old in good health.

The rearrangement joins TRBV11-2 to TRBJ2-7, with TRBD2 identical over 9 bases. This CDR3 has 15 residues. Germline assignment: CDR1 SGHAT and CDR2 FQNNGV. Trimming took 4 bases from V and 3 from J; bases not matched to a gene: 7. The CDR3 here is CASSSLAGELYEQYF. Written as DNA, the CDR3 is TGTGCCAGCAGCTCCTTAGCGGGAGAACTCTACGAGCAGTACTTC.

The V call is TRBV19, the J call TRBJ2-7; D is possibly TRBD1 or TRBD2 (5 bases each). The germline gives CDR1 LNHDA, CDR2 SQIVND (reference sequence). The CDR3 spans 14 residues. Trimming took off 6 bases at V and 6 bases at J, with 18 bases between the two ends. Here the CDR3 reads CASRPAGATSEQYF. For the CDR3, the DNA is TGTGCCAGTAGACCTGCCGGGGCCACGAGCGAGCAGTACTTC.

The chain recombines TRBV7-9 with TRBJ2-1; D is perhaps TRBD1 or TRBD2 (6 bases each). The V gene lost 4 bases and the J gene lost 7 bases, with 20 bases spanning the gap. The CDR3 runs 16 residues. Germline V gene data show CDR1 as SEHNR and CDR2 as FQNEAQ (reference sequence). In DNA, the CDR3 is TGTGCCAGCAGCTCCCCAGTTAGGGGGAGGAGGAATGAGCAGTTCTTC. It yields the protein CASSSPVRGRRNEQFF.

The V and J genes are TRBV15 and TRBJ1-1; TRBD1 agrees at 7 bases. This CDR3 is 15 amino acids long. Losses at the gene ends were 3 bases for V and 7 bases for J; bases not matched to a gene: 11. Germline V CDR1 and CDR2: LNHNV, YYDKDF (reference sequence). The CDR3 DNA sequence: TGTGCCACCAGCAGTCAGTTTACAGGGGAGAGTGAAGCTTTCTTT. Its translation is CATSSQFTGESEAFF. The full variable domain, its missing parts supplied by reference TRBV15 and TRBJ1-1, is DAMVIQNPRYQVTQFGKPVTLSCSQTLNHNVMYWYQQKSSQAPKLLFHYYDKDFNNEADTPDNFQSRRPNTSFCFLDIRSPGLGDTAMYLCATSSQFTGESEAFFGQGTRLTVV.

This rearrangement joins TRBV9 to TRBJ1-5, with TRBD1 matching 7 bases. CDR1 and CDR2 from the germline V gene are SGDLS and YYNGEE. The V and J ends lost 4 bases and 4 bases, in that order; junction bases with no gene match: 5. This CDR3 spans 14 amino acids. The CDR3 nucleotides are TGTGCCAGCAGCCTGACAGGGCTTAATCAGCCCCAGCATTTT. As protein: CASSLTGLNQPQHF. Combining the CDR3 with reference TRBV9 and TRBJ1-5 gives the whole variable domain DSGVTQTPKHLITATGQRVTLRCSPRSGDLSVYWYQQSLDQGLQFLIQYYNGEERAKGNILERFSAQQFPDLHSELNLSSLELGDSALYFCASSLTGLNQPQHFGDGTRLSIL.

V is TRBV11-2 and J is TRBJ1-1; 8 bases are shared with TRBD1. The CDR3 spans 17 residues. V shed 4 bases and J 1 base; nucleotides not matched to a gene: 11. Per germline, CDR1 SGHAT and CDR2 FQNNGV. CDR3 sequence reads: CASSSTGGTNQNTEAFF. The CDR3 nucleotides are TGTGCCAGCAGCTCTACAGGGGGAACAAATCAGAACACTGAAGCTTTCTTT.

The chain couples TRBV13 to TRBJ2-4; the D call may be TRBD1 or TRBD2 (5 bases each). The CDR3 is made up of 19 amino acids. Germline CDR1 is PRHDT and CDR2 is FYEKMQ (reference sequence). V lost 7 bases and J lost 1, with 26 bases in between. The CDR3 DNA sequence: TGTGCCAGCACCACCGGGACGGCGAAGGGACCGTTTGCCAAAAACATTCAGTACTTC. Encoded protein: CASTTGTAKGPFAKNIQYF.

The gene calls are TRBV7-9 and TRBJ1-1; TRBD1 is a possible D gene (5 bases). The V and J ends lost 5 bases and 5 bases respectively, with 9 bases between them. The CDR3 length is 12 residues. Germline CDR1 reads SEHNR; CDR2 reads FQNEAQ (reference sequence). This CDR3 reads CASSTGTTEAFF. CDR3 coding DNA: TGTGCCAGCAGCACTGGGACGACTGAAGCTTTCTTT.

The chain joins TRBV11-2 to TRBJ2-5, with 7 bases aligning to TRBD2. Germline lookup yields CDR1 SGHAT and CDR2 FQNNGV. Germline trimming cut 5 bases from V and 0 bases from J; bases unmatched to any gene: 6. This CDR3 comprises 15 residues. Written as DNA, the CDR3 is TGTGCCAGCAGCCCGTTCCTAGCGGACCAAGAGACCCAGTACTTC. It translates to CASSPFLADQETQYF.

This clone was counted once. The same CDR3 also results from other DNA sequences found in this sample. The genes are TRBV9 and TRBJ2-7; D unclear. V was shortened by 3 bases and J by 3 bases, with 4 bases between the two germline ends. The CDR3 totals 11 residues. The germline gives CDR1 SGDLS, CDR2 YYNGEE. The CDR3 protein is CASSAGYEQYF. CDR3 in DNA: TGTGCCAGCAGCGCCGGCTACGAGCAGTACTTC.

The chain couples TRBV27 to TRBJ1-1; tentatively, D is TRBD1 (6 bases). This CDR3 region has 15 residues. Trimming took off 5 bases at V and 4 bases at J, with 17 bases between the two ends. Germline values: CDR1 MNHEY, CDR2 SMNVEV (reference sequence). The CDR3 loop reads CASSAGTTLGTEAFF. Written as DNA, the CDR3 is TGTGCCAGCAGTGCCGGGACAACACTGGGCACTGAAGCTTTCTTT.

The V call is TRBV6-6, the J call TRBJ1-1; perhaps TRBD1 as D (5 bases). Trimming stripped 1 base from V and 8 bases from J, with 11 bases between. Germline lookup yields CDR1 MNHNY and CDR2 SVGAGI (reference sequence). This CDR3 spans 13 amino acids. DNA for the CDR3: TGTGCCAGCAGTTACTATGGGGGAGAAGAAGCTTTCTTT. The encoded protein is CASSYYGGEEAFF.

The gene calls are TRBV27 and TRBJ1-4; 7 nucleotides line up with TRBD1. Germline values: CDR1 MNHEY, CDR2 SMNVEV (reference sequence). V was pared by 8 bases and J by 11 bases, with 8 bases of the junction left unmatched. CDR3 length equals 12 residues. CDR3 sequence: CASGRQGWKLFF. In nucleotides, the CDR3 is TGTGCCAGCGGTCGACAGGGATGGAAACTGTTTTTT.

The chain has TRBV19 and TRBJ2-3; D is perhaps TRBD2 (6 bases). CDR1 is LNHDA, CDR2 SQIVND, per germline (reference sequence). V was pared by 4 bases and J by 3 bases, with 23 bases between. This CDR3 contains 18 residues. The CDR3 DNA reads as TGTGCCAGTAGTAAGGGCCGGGGGTTGGCAATGAGGACAGATACGCAGTATTTT. Protein product: CASSKGRGLAMRTDTQYF.

This clone was seen once. The chain recombines TRBV7-9 with TRBJ2-3, with TRBD2 matching 8 bases. The V gene end was trimmed by 4 bases and the J gene end by 2 bases; junction bases not matched to a gene: 8. The CDR3 runs 16 residues. Germline assignment: CDR1 SEHNR and CDR2 FQNEAQ (reference sequence). Here the CDR3 DNA reads TGTGCCAGCAGCTCATGGACTAGCTCCTCCACAGATACGCAGTATTTT. Protein sequence: CASSSWTSSSTDTQYF.

The sample holds one count of this clone. The V gene is TRBV7-6, the J gene TRBJ2-1; a possible D gene is TRBD2 (5 bases). Deletions cut 5 bases from V and 5 bases from J, with 13 bases between. The germline CDR1 and CDR2 sequences are SGHVS and FNYEAQ. CDR3 length: 14 residues. CDR3 nucleotide sequence: TGTGCCAGCAGCCAGCGGTATGAAAACAATGAGCAGTTCTTC. Translating it yields CASSQRYENNEQFF.

V and J are TRBV6-1 and TRBJ2-1, with unresolved D. Germline CDR1 is MNHNS and CDR2 is SASEGT. The CDR3 spans 12 residues. V was cut by 5 bases and J by 8 bases, with 10 bases left in between. The CDR3 is CASSSSRDEQFF. Here the CDR3 DNA reads TGTGCCAGCAGTAGTAGCCGGGATGAGCAGTTCTTC.

This rearrangement joins TRBV27 to TRBJ2-3, with D unresolved. This CDR3 is 13 amino acids long. Germline assignment: CDR1 MNHEY and CDR2 SMNVEV (reference sequence). V was cut by 4 bases and J by 5 bases, with 10 bases left in between. CDR3 DNA: TGTGCCAGCAGTTCGGCTGGTAGAGATACGCAGTATTTT. It encodes CASSSAGRDTQYF.

The J gene is TRBJ2-1, the V gene TRBV25-1, with a weak D call TRBD2 (6 bases). This CDR3 region has 15 residues. V was shortened by 4 bases and J by 3 bases, with 13 bases between the two germline ends. Germline V gene data show CDR1 as MGHDK and CDR2 as SYGVNS. The CDR3 spells CASSVPGGNYNEQFF. CDR3 coding DNA: TGTGCCAGCAGTGTCCCGGGCGGGAACTACAATGAGCAGTTCTTC.

J is TRBJ2-1 and V is TRBV4-1; TRBD2 agrees at 7 bases. CDR3 size: 16 residues. V shed 1 base and J 4 bases; nucleotides not matched to a gene: 7. Germline V gene lookup returns CDR1 MGHRA and CDR2 YSYEKL. The CDR3 here is CASSQVRPSGYNEQFF. The CDR3 coding sequence is TGCGCCAGCAGCCAAGTGAGGCCTAGCGGATACAATGAGCAGTTCTTC.

V and J are TRBV28 and TRBJ1-5; the match to TRBD1 covers 7 bases. The CDR3 spans 16 residues. V shed 5 bases and J 1 base; nucleotides not matched to a gene: 8. Per germline, CDR1 MDHEN and CDR2 SYDVKM. The DNA of the CDR3 is TGTGCCAGCAGTCTTATAAGGGACAGCAGCAATCAGCCCCAGCATTTT. Protein: CASSLIRDSSNQPQHF.

This sequence joins TRBV19 and TRBJ2-5, with 12 nucleotides matching TRBD2. The germline CDR1 and CDR2 sequences are LNHDA and SQIVND (reference sequence). This CDR3 has 19 residues. V shed 5 bases and J 5 bases; nucleotides not matched to a gene: 18. The CDR3 nucleotides are TGTGCCAGTAGTTCCAGACTAGCGGGAGCGGTTGGTTTTGCGGAGACCCAGTACTTC. Protein sequence: CASSSRLAGAVGFAETQYF.

The chain combines TRBV7-9 with TRBJ1-2; D gene ambiguous. Trimming left V 3 bases short and J 2 bases short, with 10 bases between. CDR1 is SEHNR, CDR2 FQNEAQ, per germline (reference sequence). This CDR3 comprises 14 residues. The CDR3 reads CASSLVELNYGYTF. CDR3 nucleotide sequence: TGTGCCAGCAGCTTGGTCGAACTCAACTATGGCTACACCTTC. The full variable domain, with the rest looked up from reference TRBV7-9 and TRBJ1-2, is DTGVSQNPRHKITKRGQNVTFRCDPISEHNRLYWYRQTLGQGPEFLTYFQNEAQLEKSRLLSDRFSAERPKGSFSTLEIQRTEQGDSAMYLCASSLVELNYGYTFGSGTRLTVV.

The chain uses TRBV5-6 and TRBJ1-1; D possibly corresponds to TRBD1 (5 bases). This CDR3 contains 17 residues. Trimming cost V 6 bases and J 0 bases, with 21 bases left between them. CDR1 is SGHDT, CDR2 YYEEEE, per germline. The CDR3 spells CASTPPQTAALNTEAFF. CDR3 DNA sequence: TGTGCCAGCACTCCACCGCAGACAGCTGCCTTGAACACTGAAGCTTTCTTT.

The chain has TRBV14 and TRBJ2-7, with TRBD1 matching over 10 bases. With 4 bases clipped from V and 0 bases from J, the junction kept 6 bases outside the gene matches. CDR3 size: 16 residues. Germline V gene sequence: CDR1 SGHDN, CDR2 FVKESK. DNA for the CDR3: TGTGCCAGCAGCCGAACGCGGGACAGGGGCTCCTACGAGCAGTACTTC. Protein: CASSRTRDRGSYEQYF.

This clone was observed a single time. CDR3 in DNA: TGTGCCAGCAGCTTAGCCCCCCACAGGGGTGGTTCTGAAGCTTTCTTT. This translates into CASSLAPHRGGSEAFF. The rearrangement uses TRBV11-2 and TRBJ1-1; 7 bases line up with TRBD1. Germline trimming cut 1 base from V and 6 bases from J; bases unmatched to any gene: 11. CDR3 length: 16 residues. Germline CDR1 reads SGHAT; CDR2 reads FQNNGV.

This chain uses TRBV7-2 with TRBJ2-5, with D perhaps matching TRBD1 (6 bases). The assigned J gene may be wrong: the sequence end matches TRBJ2-7 better. Germline CDR1 and CDR2: SGHTA and FQGNSA. This CDR3 has 15 residues. The CDR3 loop is CASSSEWTELYEQYF. The DNA for the CDR3 is TGTGCCAGCAGCTCCGAATGGACAGAGCTCTACGAGCAGTACTTC.

This chain links TRBV19 with TRBJ2-7; 7 nucleotides line up with TRBD2. This CDR3 spans 15 amino acids. With 5 bases clipped from V and 2 bases from J, the junction kept 9 bases outside the gene matches. Germline V gives CDR1 LNHDA, CDR2 SQIVND (reference sequence). The CDR3 is CASSASSGLTYEQYF. The CDR3 DNA reads TGTGCCAGTAGTGCTTCTAGCGGCCTTACCTACGAGCAGTACTTC.

The V and J genes are TRBV10-3 and TRBJ1-2, with TRBD1 matching 8 bases. CDR3 length: 14 amino acids. CDR1 is ENHRY, CDR2 SYGVKD, per germline. V dropped 4 bases and J dropped 7; count of bases not matched to a gene: 8. CDR3 loop: CAISGGDRGGGYTF. The CDR3 nucleotides are TGTGCCATCAGTGGAGGAGACAGGGGCGGTGGCTACACCTTC.

To note about this clone: At one boundary the junction diverges from the germline segment, which might be a read error. This sequence joins TRBV7-7 and TRBJ2-3, with 8 positions matching TRBD2. Germline V lookup: CDR1 SSHAT, CDR2 FNYEAQ (reference sequence). The CDR3 length is 13 residues. CDR3 region: CASSYGGADTQYF. CDR3 coding DNA: TGTGCTAGCAGCTACGGGGGGGCGGATACGCAGTATTTT. Complete variable domain (other parts from reference TRBV7-7 and TRBJ2-3): GAGVSQSPRYKVTKRGQDVTLRCDPISSHATLYWYQQALGQGPEFLTYFNYEAQPDKSGLPSDRFSAERPEGSISTLTIQRTEQRDSAMYRCASSYGGADTQYFGPGTRLTVL.